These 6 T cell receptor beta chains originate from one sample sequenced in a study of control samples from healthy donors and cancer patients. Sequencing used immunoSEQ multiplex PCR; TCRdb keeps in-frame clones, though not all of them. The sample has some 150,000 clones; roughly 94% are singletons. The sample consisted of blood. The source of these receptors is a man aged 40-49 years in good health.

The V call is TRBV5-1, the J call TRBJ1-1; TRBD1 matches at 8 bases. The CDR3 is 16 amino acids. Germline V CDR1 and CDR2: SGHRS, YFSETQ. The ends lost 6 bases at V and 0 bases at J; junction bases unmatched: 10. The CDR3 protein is CASMSGQGSMNTEAFF. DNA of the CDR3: TGCGCCAGCATGTCCGGACAGGGCTCCATGAACACTGAAGCTTTCTTT. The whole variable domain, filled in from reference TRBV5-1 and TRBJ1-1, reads KAGVTQTPRYLIKTRGQQVTLSCSPISGHRSVSWYQQTPGQGLQFLFEYFSETQRNKGNFPGRFSGRQFSNSRSEMNVSTLELGDSALYLCASMSGQGSMNTEAFFGQGTRLTVV.

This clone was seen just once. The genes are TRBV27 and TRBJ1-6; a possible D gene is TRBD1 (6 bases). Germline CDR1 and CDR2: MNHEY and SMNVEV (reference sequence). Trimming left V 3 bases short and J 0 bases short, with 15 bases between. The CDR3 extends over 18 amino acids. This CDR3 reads CASSLRTARSSYNSPLHF. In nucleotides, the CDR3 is TGTGCCAGCAGTTTGAGGACAGCTAGGAGCTCCTATAATTCACCCCTCCACTTT.

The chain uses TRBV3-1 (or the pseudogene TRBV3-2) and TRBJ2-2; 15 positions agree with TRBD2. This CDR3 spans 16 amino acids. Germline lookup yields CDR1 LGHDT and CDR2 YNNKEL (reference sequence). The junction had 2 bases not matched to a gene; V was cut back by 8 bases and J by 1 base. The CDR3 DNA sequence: TGTGCCAGCCAGGGACTAGCGGGAGGGAACACCGGGGAGCTGTTTTTT. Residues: CASQGLAGGNTGELFF.

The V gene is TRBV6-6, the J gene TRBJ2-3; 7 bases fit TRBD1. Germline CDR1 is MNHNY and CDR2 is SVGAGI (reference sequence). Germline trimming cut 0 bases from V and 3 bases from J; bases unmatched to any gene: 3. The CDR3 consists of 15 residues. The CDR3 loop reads CASSYSGTVTDTQYF. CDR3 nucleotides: TGTGCCAGCAGTTACTCCGGGACAGTTACAGATACGCAGTATTTT.

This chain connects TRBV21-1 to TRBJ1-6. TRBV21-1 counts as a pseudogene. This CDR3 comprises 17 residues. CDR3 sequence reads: CASSKVGGGLSDSPLHF. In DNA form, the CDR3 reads TGTGCCAGCAGCAAAGTTGGAGGGGGATTGAGTGATTCACCCCTCCACTTT.

CDR3 region: CASSIVTSGRANTGELFF. As DNA, the CDR3 is TGTGCCAGTAGTATAGTGACTAGCGGGAGGGCGAACACCGGGGAGCTGTTTTTT. The chain carries TRBV19 and TRBJ2-2, with 14 bases that match TRBD2. The CDR3 spans 18 residues. Germline-derived CDR1 and CDR2 are LNHDA and SQIVND (reference sequence). With V trimmed by 1 base and J by 0 bases, 1 base remained unmatched.